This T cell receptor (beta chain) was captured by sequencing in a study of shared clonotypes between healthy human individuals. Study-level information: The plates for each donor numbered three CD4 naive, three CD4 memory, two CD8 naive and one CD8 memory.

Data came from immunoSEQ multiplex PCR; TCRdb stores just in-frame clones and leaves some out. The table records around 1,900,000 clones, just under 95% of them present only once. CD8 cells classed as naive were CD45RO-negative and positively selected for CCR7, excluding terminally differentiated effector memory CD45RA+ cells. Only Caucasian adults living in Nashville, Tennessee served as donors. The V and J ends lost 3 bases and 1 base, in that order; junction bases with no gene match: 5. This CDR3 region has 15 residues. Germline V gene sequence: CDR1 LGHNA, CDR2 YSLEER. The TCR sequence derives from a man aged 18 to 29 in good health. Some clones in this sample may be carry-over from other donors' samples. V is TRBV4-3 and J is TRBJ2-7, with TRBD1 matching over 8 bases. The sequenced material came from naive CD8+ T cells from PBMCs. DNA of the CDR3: TGCGCCAGCAGCCAGGGGACAGGCATTTCCTACGAGCAGTACTTC. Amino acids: CASSQGTGISYEQYF.